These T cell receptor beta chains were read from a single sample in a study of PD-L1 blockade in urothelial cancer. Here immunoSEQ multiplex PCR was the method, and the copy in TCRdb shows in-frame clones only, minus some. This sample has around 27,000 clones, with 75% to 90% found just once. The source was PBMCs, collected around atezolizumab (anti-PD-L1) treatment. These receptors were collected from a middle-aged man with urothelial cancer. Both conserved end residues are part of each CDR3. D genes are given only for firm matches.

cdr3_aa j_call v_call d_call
CSVEEALNEQFF TRBJ2-1 TRBV29-1 .
CASSLGLAGGQETQYF TRBJ2-5 TRBV4-1 TRBD2
CASSIGQYNYGYTF TRBJ1-2 TRBV7-2 .
CASSLAPRGGTVSYEQYF TRBJ2-7 TRBV7-8 .
CASSLAGQGVDTQYF TRBJ2-3 TRBV28 TRBD1
CASSQDPGGNTGELFF TRBJ2-2 TRBV4-2 TRBD1
CASSPGTGGNYGYTF TRBJ1-2 TRBV7-9 TRBD1
CASSEWNRGSEKLFF TRBJ1-4 TRBV25-1 TRBD1
CASSYAGALDQPQHF TRBJ1-5 TRBV6-6 .
CATQRSYGYTF TRBJ1-2 TRBV7-9 .
CASSISLAGIYEQYF TRBJ2-7 TRBV19 TRBD2
CASSLRTGGPFTDTQYF TRBJ2-3 TRBV5-6 TRBD2
CASSLSRDILSGLYGYTF TRBJ1-2 TRBV7-9 .
CATSRDKGTGNTEAFF TRBJ1-1 TRBV15 TRBD1
CASSQYGTSVQETQYF TRBJ2-5 TRBV14 TRBD2
CASSAQDTQYF TRBJ2-3 TRBV18 .
CASSLPGRSYGERSTEAFF TRBJ1-1 TRBV5-8 .
CASSIGGTGSSSYEQYF TRBJ2-7 TRBV19 TRBD1
CASSLTGRGYTF TRBJ1-2 TRBV27 .
CAIRGQGTLADTQYF TRBJ2-3 TRBV10-3 TRBD1
CASREARQGYGYTF TRBJ1-2 TRBV6-5 TRBD1
CASSETRLAAMGNIQYF TRBJ2-4 TRBV2 TRBD2
CASSLFPSQTGELFF TRBJ2-2 TRBV5-6 .
CASSLAATVLKAFF TRBJ1-1 TRBV5-6 .
CASSSNTEAFF TRBJ1-1 TRBV6-5 .
CASRTTGDYGYTF TRBJ1-2 TRBV6-6 TRBD1
CASRPGPLITGYTF TRBJ1-2 TRBV28 .
CASGQGPFTEAFF TRBJ1-1 TRBV2 TRBD1
CASSDWTSTDTQYF TRBJ2-3 TRBV6-5 .
CASRAGGGSDTQYF TRBJ2-3 TRBV5-1 TRBD2
CASSLAEWTGDEAFF TRBJ1-1 TRBV5-4 TRBD1
CASSEEFSSGNTIYF TRBJ1-3 TRBV2 .